This TCR beta chain was captured by sequencing in a study of metastatic and nonmetastatic thyroid tumors. For the study at large: Comparison of repertoires was carried out across blood and tumor or nodule tissue from malignant and benign thyroid patients.

None of the patients had undergone any treatment ahead of thyroid surgery. Per the authors' pipeline: A papillary thyroid cancer distant-metastasis classifier was built from CDR3 differences across clinicopathological groups. MiXCR re-clonotyped the PCR reads for TCRdb. The V and J calls and clone size are TCRdb's, not the authors'. The sample shows approximately 79,000 clones, around 9.1% of them seen only once. This clone was observed at least ten times. Its antigen is not known. General study results and limits: A significant increase in TCR beta diversity was reportedly seen in malignant thyroid tumors relative to benign nodules, in blood and tumor.

V shed 6 bases and J 3 bases; nucleotides not matched to a gene: 3. Germline V gene sequence: CDR1 DFQATT, CDR2 SNEGSKA (reference sequence). The CDR3 runs to 13 residues. The chain recombines TRBV20-1 with TRBJ2-4; 9 bases are a match to TRBD1. The sequence came from a female donor with papillary thyroid cancer or a benign thyroid nodule (not recorded which). Some clones in this sample may be carry-over from other donors' samples. The sequencing sample was made of blood. The CDR3 region is CSAGQGGKNIQYF. As DNA, the CDR3 is TGCAGTGCGGGACAGGGCGGCAAAAACATTCAGTACTTC.